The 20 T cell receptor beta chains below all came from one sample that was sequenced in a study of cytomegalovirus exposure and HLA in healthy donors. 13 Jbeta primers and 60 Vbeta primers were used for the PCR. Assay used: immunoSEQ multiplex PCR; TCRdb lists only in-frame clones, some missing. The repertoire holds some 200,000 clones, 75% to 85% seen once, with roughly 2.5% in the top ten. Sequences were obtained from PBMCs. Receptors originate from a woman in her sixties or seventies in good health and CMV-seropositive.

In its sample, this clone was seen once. CDR3 region: CASSIREGSEAFF. The CDR3 DNA follows: TGTGCCAGTAGTATTCGTGAGGGTAGTGAAGCTTTCTTT. The chain has TRBV19 and TRBJ1-1; D gene unclear. CDR1 is LNHDA, CDR2 SQIVND, per germline (reference sequence). Trimming took off 3 bases at V and 7 bases at J, with 12 bases between the two ends. The CDR3 has 13 residues. Complete variable domain (other parts from reference TRBV19 and TRBJ1-1): DGGITQSPKYLFRKEGQNVTLSCEQNLNHDAMYWYRQDPGQGLRLIYYSQIVNDFQKGDIAEGYSVSREKKESFPLTVTSAQKNPTAFYLCASSIREGSEAFFGQGTRLTVV.

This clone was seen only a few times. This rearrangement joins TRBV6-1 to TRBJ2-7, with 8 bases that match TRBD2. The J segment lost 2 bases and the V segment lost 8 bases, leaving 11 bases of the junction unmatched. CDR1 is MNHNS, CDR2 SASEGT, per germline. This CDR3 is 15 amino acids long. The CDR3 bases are TGTGCCAGCCACGCGGTGGCGGGAGGCCCCTACGAGCAGTACTTC. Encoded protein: CASHAVAGGPYEQYF.

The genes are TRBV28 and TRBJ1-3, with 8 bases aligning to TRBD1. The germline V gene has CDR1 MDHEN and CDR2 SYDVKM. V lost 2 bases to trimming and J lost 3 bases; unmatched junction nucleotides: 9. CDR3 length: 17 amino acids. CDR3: CASSLAGQGGFGNTIYF. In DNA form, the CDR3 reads TGTGCCAGCAGTTTAGCCGGACAGGGAGGGTTTGGAAACACCATATATTTT.

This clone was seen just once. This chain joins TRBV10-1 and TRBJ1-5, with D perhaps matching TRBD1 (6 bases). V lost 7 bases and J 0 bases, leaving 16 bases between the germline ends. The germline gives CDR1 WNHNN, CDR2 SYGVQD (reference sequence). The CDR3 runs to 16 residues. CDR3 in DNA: TGCGCCAGCATTCCGACAGGACGGTATAGCAATCAGCCCCAGCATTTT. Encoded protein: CASIPTGRYSNQPQHF.

CDR3 in amino acids: CASSTREGASGTEAFF. The CDR3 DNA sequence: TGTGCCAGCAGCACCCGAGAGGGGGCCAGTGGGACTGAAGCTTTCTTT. The rearrangement joins TRBV21-1 to TRBJ1-1; TRBD1, the table's D call, lacks a check against the DNA. TRBV21-1 is given as a pseudogene. The length of the CDR3 is 16 residues.

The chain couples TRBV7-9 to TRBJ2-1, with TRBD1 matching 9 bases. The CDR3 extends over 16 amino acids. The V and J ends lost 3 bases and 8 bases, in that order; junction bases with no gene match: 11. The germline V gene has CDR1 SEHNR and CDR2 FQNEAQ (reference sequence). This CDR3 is CASSLAPRDRVYEQFF. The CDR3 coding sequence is TGTGCCAGCAGCTTGGCCCCCCGGGACAGGGTCTATGAGCAGTTCTTC.

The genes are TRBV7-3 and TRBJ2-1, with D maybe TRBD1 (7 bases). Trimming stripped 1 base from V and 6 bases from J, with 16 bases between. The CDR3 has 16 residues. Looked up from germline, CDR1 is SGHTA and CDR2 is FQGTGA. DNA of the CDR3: TGTGCCAGCAGCTTAAACCGTGCGGGACAGCTCAATGAGCAGTTCTTC. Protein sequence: CASSLNRAGQLNEQFF.

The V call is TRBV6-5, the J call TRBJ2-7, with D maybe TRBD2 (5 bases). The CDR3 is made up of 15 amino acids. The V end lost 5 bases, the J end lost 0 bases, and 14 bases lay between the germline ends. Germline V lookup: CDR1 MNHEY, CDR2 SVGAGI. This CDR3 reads CASSHLAPSSYEQYF. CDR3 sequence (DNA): TGTGCCAGCAGTCATTTAGCGCCTAGCTCCTACGAGCAGTACTTC.

CDR3 sequence reads: CASSPPRSPGGYTF. The DNA for the CDR3 is TGTGCCAGTAGTCCGCCTCGGTCACCGGGGGGCTACACCTTC. The chain carries TRBV19 and TRBJ1-2; D gene unclear. V lost 5 bases and J lost 8, with 18 bases in between. The length of the CDR3 is 14 residues. Germline CDR1 reads LNHDA; CDR2 reads SQIVND (reference sequence).

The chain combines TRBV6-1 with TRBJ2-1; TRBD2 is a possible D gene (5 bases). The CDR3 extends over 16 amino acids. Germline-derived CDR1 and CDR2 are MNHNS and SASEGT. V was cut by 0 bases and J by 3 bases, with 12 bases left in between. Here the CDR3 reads CASSEAFAGIYNEQFF. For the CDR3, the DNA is TGTGCCAGCAGTGAAGCCTTTGCCGGGATCTACAATGAGCAGTTCTTC.

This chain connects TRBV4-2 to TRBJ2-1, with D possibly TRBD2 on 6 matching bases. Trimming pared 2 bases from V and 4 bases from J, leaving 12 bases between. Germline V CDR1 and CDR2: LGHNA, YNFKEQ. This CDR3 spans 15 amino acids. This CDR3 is CASSQPGRTYNEQFF. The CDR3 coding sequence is TGTGCCAGCAGCCAACCCGGGAGAACGTACAATGAGCAGTTCTTC.

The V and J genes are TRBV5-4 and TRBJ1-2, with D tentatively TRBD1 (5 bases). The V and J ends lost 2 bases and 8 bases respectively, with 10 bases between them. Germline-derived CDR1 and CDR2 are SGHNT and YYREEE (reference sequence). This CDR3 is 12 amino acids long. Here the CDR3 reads CASSFGGLGYTF. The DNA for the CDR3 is TGTGCCAGCAGCTTCGGGGGTTTGGGCTACACCTTC.

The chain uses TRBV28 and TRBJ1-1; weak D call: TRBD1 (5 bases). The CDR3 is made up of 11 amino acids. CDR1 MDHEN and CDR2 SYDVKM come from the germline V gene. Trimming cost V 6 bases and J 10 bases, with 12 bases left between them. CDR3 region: CASRDIQGAFF. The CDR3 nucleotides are TGTGCCAGCAGAGACATCCAGGGAGCTTTCTTT. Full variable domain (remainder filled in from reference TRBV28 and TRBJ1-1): DVKVTQSSRYLVKRTGEKVFLECVQDMDHENMFWYRQDPGLGLRLIYFSYDVKMKEKGDIPEGYSVSREKKERFSLILESASTNQTSMYLCASRDIQGAFFGQGTRLTVV.

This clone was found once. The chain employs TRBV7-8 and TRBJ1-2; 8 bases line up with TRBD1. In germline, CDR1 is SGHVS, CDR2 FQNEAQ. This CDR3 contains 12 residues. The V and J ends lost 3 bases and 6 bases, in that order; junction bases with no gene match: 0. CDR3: CASSLTGDGYTF. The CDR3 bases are TGTGCCAGCAGCTTGACAGGGGATGGCTACACCTTC. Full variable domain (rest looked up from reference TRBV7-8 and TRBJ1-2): GAGVSQSPRYKVAKRGQDVALRCDPISGHVSLFWYQQALGQGPEFLTYFQNEAQLDKSGLPSDRFFAERPEGSVSTLKIQRTQQEDSAVYLCASSLTGDGYTFGSGTRLTVV.

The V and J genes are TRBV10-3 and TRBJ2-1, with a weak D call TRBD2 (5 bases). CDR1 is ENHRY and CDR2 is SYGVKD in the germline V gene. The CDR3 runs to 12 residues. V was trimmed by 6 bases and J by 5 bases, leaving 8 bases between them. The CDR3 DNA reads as TGTGCCATCAGCCCACTAGACAATGAGCAGTTCTTC. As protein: CAISPLDNEQFF.

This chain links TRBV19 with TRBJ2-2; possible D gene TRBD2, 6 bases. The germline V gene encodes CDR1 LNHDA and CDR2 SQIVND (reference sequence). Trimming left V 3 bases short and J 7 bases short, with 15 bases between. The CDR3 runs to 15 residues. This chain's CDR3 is CASSIYKGGDGELFF. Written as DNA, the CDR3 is TGTGCCAGTAGTATCTATAAGGGAGGAGACGGGGAGCTGTTTTTT.

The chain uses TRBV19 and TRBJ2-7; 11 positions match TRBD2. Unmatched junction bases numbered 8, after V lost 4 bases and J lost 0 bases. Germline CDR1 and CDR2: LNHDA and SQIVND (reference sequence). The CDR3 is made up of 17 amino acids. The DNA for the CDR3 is TGTGCCAGTAGTACCCGCACCACTAGCGGGGGCTCCTACGAGCAGTACTTC. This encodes CASSTRTTSGGSYEQYF.

CDR3 nucleotide sequence: TGTGCCAGCAGCCTTCAGGGTGCCTATGGCTACACCTTC. It codes for CASSLQGAYGYTF. V is TRBV7-8 and J is TRBJ1-2; weak D call: TRBD1 (5 bases). This CDR3 contains 13 residues. Germline V gene data show CDR1 as SGHVS and CDR2 as FQNEAQ. The V end was cut by 5 bases, the J end by 4 bases, with 11 bases between.

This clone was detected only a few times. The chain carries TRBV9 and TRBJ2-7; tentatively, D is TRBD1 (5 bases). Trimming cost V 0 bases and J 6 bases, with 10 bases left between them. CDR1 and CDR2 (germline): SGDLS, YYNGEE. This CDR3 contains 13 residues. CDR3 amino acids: CASSVEDRGEQYF. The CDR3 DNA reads TGTGCCAGCAGCGTAGAAGACAGAGGCGAGCAGTACTTC.

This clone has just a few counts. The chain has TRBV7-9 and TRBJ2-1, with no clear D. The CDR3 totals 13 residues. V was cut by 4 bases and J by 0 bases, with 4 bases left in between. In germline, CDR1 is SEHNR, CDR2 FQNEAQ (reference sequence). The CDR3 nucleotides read TGTGCCAGCAGCTCGAGCTCCTACAATGAGCAGTTCTTC. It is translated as CASSSSSYNEQFF. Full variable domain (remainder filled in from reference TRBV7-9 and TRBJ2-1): DTGVSQNPRHKITKRGQNVTFRCDPISEHNRLYWYRQTLGQGPEFLTYFQNEAQLEKSRLLSDRFSAERPKGSFSTLEIQRTEQGDSAMYLCASSSSSYNEQFFGPGTRLTVL.